These 16 T cell receptor beta chains were all obtained from the same sample, sequenced in a study of T cells in Graves' hyperthyroidism and ophthalmopathy. Amplification yielded TCR beta CDR3 regions, with RNA transcripts as the source. A set of HTBI primers served as the primers for a first-round RT-PCR of the TCR CDR3. TCRdb itself ran the multiplex PCR reads through MiXCR, one entry per CDR3 protein. The sample yields about 380,000 distinct CDR3 sequences, around 20% seen once. What was sequenced was blood. The receptors were sampled from a man aged 18 to 29 with Graves' ophthalmopathy.

The genes are TRBV10-3 and TRBJ1-3; no reliable D call. Germline lookup yields CDR1 ENHRY and CDR2 SYGVKD. V was trimmed by 8 bases and J by 0 bases, leaving 8 bases between them. The CDR3 sequence is 13 residues long. As DNA, the CDR3 is TGTGCCATCGGCGCGATCTCTGGAAACACCATATATTTT. It translates to CAIGAISGNTIYF.

This clonotype was detected many times. This chain links TRBV6-2 or TRBV6-3 with TRBJ2-3, with D possibly called TRBD1 or TRBD2 (5 bases each). Trimming took 10 bases from V and 1 from J, leaving 15 bases between them. This CDR3 is built from 14 residues. The V gene's germline CDR1 is MNHEY and CDR2 SVGEGT. The CDR3 DNA is TGTGCCACCAGACAGACTAAGGGCACAGATACGCAGTATTTT. This encodes CATRQTKGTDTQYF.

This clonotype has ten or more counts. V gene TRBV20-1 combines with J gene TRBJ2-7, with D maybe TRBD1 (6 bases). CDR1 is DFQATT and CDR2 is SNEGSKA in the germline V gene (reference sequence). Trimming took off 6 bases at V and 4 bases at J, with 16 bases between the two ends. The CDR3 is 13 residues long. The CDR3 nucleotides read TGCAGTGCCCATCAGGGGAGAGCGTACGAGCAGTACTTC. Protein product: CSAHQGRAYEQYF.

Turning to this clonotype: One end of the junction does not line up with germline, which may come from a read error. V usage is TRBV24-1 and J usage is TRBJ1-1; D possibly corresponds to TRBD1 (5 bases). In germline, CDR1 is KGHDR, CDR2 SFDVKD. CDR3 length equals 13 residues. The CDR3, as DNA: TGTGCCACCAGTGACTCATTGGACACCGAAGCTTTCTTT. This sequence encodes CATSDSLDTEAFF.

This clonotype came up many times. CDR3 loop: CSARDRDRGNTEAFF. CDR3 sequence (DNA): TGCAGTGCTAGAGATAGGGACAGGGGGAACACTGAAGCTTTCTTT. The chain carries TRBV20-1 and TRBJ1-1, with 10 bases lining up with TRBD1. V lost 0 bases and J lost 1; bases outside the gene matches: 2. The CDR3 runs 15 residues. Per germline, CDR1 DFQATT and CDR2 SNEGSKA (reference sequence).

This clonotype appeared many times. The chain employs TRBV5-1 and TRBJ2-3, with a tentative D call TRBD1 (5 bases). The CDR3 length is 13 residues. The ends were cut back, 6 bases at V and 2 bases at J, with 10 bases in the middle. Germline V lookup: CDR1 SGHRS, CDR2 YFSETQ. CDR3 coding DNA: TGCGCCAGCACCAGGGATGACACAGATACGCAGTATTTT. Translating it yields CASTRDDTDTQYF. Complete variable domain (other parts from reference TRBV5-1 and TRBJ2-3): KAGVTQTPRYLIKTRGQQVTLSCSPISGHRSVSWYQQTPGQGLQFLFEYFSETQRNKGNFPGRFSGRQFSNSRSEMNVSTLELGDSALYLCASTRDDTDTQYFGPGTRLTVL.

In regard to this clonotype: The junction shows a germline mismatch at one end, possibly a read error. The chain links TRBV6-5 to TRBJ1-2, with D perhaps TRBD1 (6 bases). The CDR3 length is 17 residues. Germline CDR1 and CDR2: MNHEY and SVGAGI. In nucleotides, the CDR3 is TGTGCCAGCAGTTACTCCACATTGGACAGATCCACCTATGGCAACACCTTC. Translation: CASSYSTLDRSTYGNTF.

This clonotype has at least ten counts. The genes are TRBV12-3 or TRBV12-4 and TRBJ1-2, with 7 positions matching TRBD1. There are 14 residues in the CDR3. J gave up 4 bases and V 5 bases, and 7 bases lay outside the gene matches. The CDR3 protein is CASSIGTASYGYTF. In DNA, the CDR3 is TGTGCCAGCAGTATAGGGACAGCGTCCTATGGCTACACCTTC.

This clonotype has ten or more counts. The chain joins TRBV7-9 to TRBJ1-1; D unclear. Germline values: CDR1 SEHNR, CDR2 FQNEAQ (reference sequence). The length of the CDR3 is 14 residues. Trimming took 5 bases from V and 0 from J, leaving 10 bases between them. DNA of the CDR3: TGTGCCAGCAGCACCGAAGCGATGAACACTGAAGCTTTCTTT. Its translation is CASSTEAMNTEAFF.

The J gene is TRBJ2-1, the V gene TRBV9; 9 positions match TRBD2. Germline trimming cut 0 bases from V and 5 bases from J; bases unmatched to any gene: 3. Germline CDR1 SGDLS, CDR2 YYNGEE. CDR3 length: 15 residues. The CDR3 region has the DNA TGTGCCAGCAGCGTAGTGGCGGGGGGGAACAATGAGCAGTTCTTC. Its translation: CASSVVAGGNNEQFF. Together with reference TRBV9 and TRBJ2-1, the CDR3 gives the full variable domain: DSGVTQTPKHLITATGQRVTLRCSPRSGDLSVYWYQQSLDQGLQFLIQYYNGEERAKGNILERFSAQQFPDLHSELNLSSLELGDSALYFCASSVVAGGNNEQFFGPGTRLTVL.

This clonotype came up a few times. The chain has TRBV29-1 and TRBJ2-3; weak D call: TRBD2 (5 bases). With 7 bases removed from V and 2 bases from J, the gap between germline ends came to 16 bases. CDR3 length equals 14 residues. CDR1 SQVTM and CDR2 ANQGSEA come from the germline V gene. The CDR3 protein is CSGVDSPITDTQYF. Here the CDR3 DNA reads TGCAGCGGAGTGGACTCTCCGATCACAGATACGCAGTATTTT.

Note on this clonotype: A read error may explain this, as a much larger clone is one base away. This chain connects TRBV2 to TRBJ1-6, with TRBD1 as a possible D gene (6 bases). This CDR3 is 13 amino acids long. Looked up from germline, CDR1 is SNHLY and CDR2 is FYNNEI. Here the CDR3 DNA reads TGTGCTACTCAGAGGGGGTATAATTCACCCCTCCACTTT. Residues: CATQRGYNSPLHF.

This clonotype was seen more than once but under ten times. This chain connects TRBV7-9 to TRBJ2-1; 7 bases are a match to TRBD1. CDR3 length equals 16 residues. V trimming: 5 bases; J trimming: 10 bases; junction bases outside the gene matches: 17. Per the germline V gene, CDR1 is SEHNR and CDR2 is FQNEAQ (reference sequence). CDR3 residues: CASSRTTGNADGEQFF. The CDR3 nucleotides are TGTGCCAGCAGCCGTACGACAGGGAACGCCGACGGGGAGCAGTTCTTC.

The chain couples TRBV4-1 to TRBJ1-2; D ambiguous. The CDR3 covers 13 residues. In germline, CDR1 is MGHRA, CDR2 YSYEKL. Trimming removed 0 bases from V and 3 bases from J, with 5 bases in between. The CDR3 region is CASSQDNYYGYTF. Here the CDR3 DNA reads TGCGCCAGCAGCCAAGATAACTACTATGGCTACACCTTC.

This clonotype came up many times. The chain joins TRBV6-1 to TRBJ1-2; the D is unclear. Per the germline V gene, CDR1 is MNHNS and CDR2 is SASEGT. V dropped 5 bases and J dropped 0 bases, with 13 bases sitting between them. This CDR3 is 15 amino acids long. CDR3 DNA: TGTGCCAGCAGTTTCTCAGGCGGCGCTAACTATGGCTACACCTTC. Residues: CASSFSGGANYGYTF.

This clonotype was seen only a few times. The chain uses TRBV20-1 and TRBJ1-6; D is perhaps TRBD1 (5 bases). Trimming cost V 4 bases and J 5 bases, with 12 bases left between them. The CDR3 consists of 14 residues. The germline CDR1 and CDR2 sequences are DFQATT and SNEGSKA (reference sequence). The CDR3 bases are TGCAGTGCTATGCCTCCGGGACATAATTCACCCCTCCACTTT. This codes for CSAMPPGHNSPLHF.